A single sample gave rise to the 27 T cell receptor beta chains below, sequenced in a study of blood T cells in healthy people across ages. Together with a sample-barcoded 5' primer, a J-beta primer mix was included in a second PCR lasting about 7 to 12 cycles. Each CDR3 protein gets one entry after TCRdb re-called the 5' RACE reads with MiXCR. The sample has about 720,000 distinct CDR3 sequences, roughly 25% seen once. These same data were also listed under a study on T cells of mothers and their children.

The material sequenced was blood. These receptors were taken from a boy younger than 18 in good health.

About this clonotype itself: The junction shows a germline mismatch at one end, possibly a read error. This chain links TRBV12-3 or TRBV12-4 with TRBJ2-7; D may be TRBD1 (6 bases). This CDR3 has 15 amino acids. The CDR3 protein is CACSPGWGLTYEQYF. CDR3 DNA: TGTGCCTGCAGTCCCGGCTGGGGGCTAACCTACGAGCAGTACTTC.

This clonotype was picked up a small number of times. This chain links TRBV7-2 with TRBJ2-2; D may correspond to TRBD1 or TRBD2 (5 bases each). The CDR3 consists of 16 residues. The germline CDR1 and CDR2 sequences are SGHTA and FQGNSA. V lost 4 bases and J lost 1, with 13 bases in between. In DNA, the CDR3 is TGTGCCAGCAGCTCACGGGGACCAGGGAACACCGGGGAGCTGTTTTTT. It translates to CASSSRGPGNTGELFF.

CDR3 nucleotide sequence: TGTGCCAGCAGTGAGTGGTCGTTTGTCAGGGGCTCAGGACAGTACTTC. Translated, it gives CASSEWSFVRGSGQYF. V and J are TRBV6-1 and TRBJ2-4; TRBD1 is a possible D gene (6 bases). Between the trimmed V and J ends, which lost 3 bases and 13 bases, there was a span of 25 bases. This CDR3 contains 16 residues. Germline V gene lookup returns CDR1 MNHNS and CDR2 SASEGT.

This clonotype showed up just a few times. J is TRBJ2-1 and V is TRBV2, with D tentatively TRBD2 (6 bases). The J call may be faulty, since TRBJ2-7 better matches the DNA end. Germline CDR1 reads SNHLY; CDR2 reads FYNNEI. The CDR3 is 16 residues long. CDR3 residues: CASSGASSASSYEQYF. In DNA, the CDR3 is TGTGCCAGCAGTGGGGCCTCTAGCGCCAGCTCCTACGAGCAGTACTTC.

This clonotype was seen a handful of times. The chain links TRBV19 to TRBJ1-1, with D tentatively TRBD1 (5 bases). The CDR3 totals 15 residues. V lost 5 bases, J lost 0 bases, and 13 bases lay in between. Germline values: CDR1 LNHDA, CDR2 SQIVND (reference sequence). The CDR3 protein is CASSAEDSMNTEAFF. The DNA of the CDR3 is TGTGCCAGTAGTGCAGAAGACAGCATGAACACTGAAGCTTTCTTT.

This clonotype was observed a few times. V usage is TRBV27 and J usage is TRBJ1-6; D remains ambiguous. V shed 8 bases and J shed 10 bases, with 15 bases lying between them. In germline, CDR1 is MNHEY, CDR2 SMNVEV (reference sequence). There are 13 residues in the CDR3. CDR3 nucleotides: TGTGCCAGCCGGGAGGGCAGTCGATCACCCCTCCACTTT. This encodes CASREGSRSPLHF.

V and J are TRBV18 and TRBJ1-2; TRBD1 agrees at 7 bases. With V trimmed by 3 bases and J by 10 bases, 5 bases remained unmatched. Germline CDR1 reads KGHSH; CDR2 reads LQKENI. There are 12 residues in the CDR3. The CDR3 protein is CASSPDREPYTF. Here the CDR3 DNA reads TGTGCCAGCTCACCCGACAGGGAGCCCTACACCTTC.

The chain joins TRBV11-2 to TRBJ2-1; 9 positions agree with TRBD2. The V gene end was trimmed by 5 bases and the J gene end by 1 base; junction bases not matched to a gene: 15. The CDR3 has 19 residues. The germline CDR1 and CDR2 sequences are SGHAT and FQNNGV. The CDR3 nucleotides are TGTGCCAGCAGCCCACTTAGAGCGCGGGAGGGCCGTTCCTACAATGAGCAGTTCTTC. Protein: CASSPLRAREGRSYNEQFF.

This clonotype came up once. CDR3 in amino acids: CASSEAVGQPETNYGYTF. Here the CDR3 DNA reads TGTGCCAGCAGTGAGGCGGTAGGACAGCCTGAAACTAACTATGGCTACACCTTC. The chain has TRBV2 and TRBJ1-2, with D perhaps TRBD1 (6 bases). The germline gives CDR1 SNHLY, CDR2 FYNNEI. CDR3 length: 18 residues. V was shortened by 3 bases and J by 0 bases, with 20 bases between the two germline ends.

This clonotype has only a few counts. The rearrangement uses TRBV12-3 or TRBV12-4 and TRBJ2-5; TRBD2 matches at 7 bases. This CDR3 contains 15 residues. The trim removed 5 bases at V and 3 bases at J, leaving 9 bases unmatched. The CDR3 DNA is TGTGCCAGCAGTACCGGGACTAACTTAGAAGAGACCCAGTACTTC. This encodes CASSTGTNLEETQYF.

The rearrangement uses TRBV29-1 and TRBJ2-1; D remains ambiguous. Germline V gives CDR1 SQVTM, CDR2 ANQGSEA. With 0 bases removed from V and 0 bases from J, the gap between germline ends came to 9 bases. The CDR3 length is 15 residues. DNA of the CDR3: TGCAGCGTTGAAGATATGGTAGCCTCCTACAATGAGCAGTTCTTC. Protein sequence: CSVEDMVASYNEQFF.

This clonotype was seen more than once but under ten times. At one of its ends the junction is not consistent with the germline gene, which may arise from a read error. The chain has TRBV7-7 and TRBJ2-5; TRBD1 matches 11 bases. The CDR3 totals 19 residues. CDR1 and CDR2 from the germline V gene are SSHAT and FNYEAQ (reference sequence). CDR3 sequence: CASSLPPRTGGALGETQYF. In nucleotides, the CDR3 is TGTGCTAGCAGCTTACCGCCCAGGACAGGGGGCGCGTTAGGAGAGACCCAGTACTTC.

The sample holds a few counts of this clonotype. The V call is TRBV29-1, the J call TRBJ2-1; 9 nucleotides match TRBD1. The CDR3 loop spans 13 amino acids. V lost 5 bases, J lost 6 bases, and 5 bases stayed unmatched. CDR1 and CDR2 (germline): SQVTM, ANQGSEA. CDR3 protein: CSVSGTGTNEQFF. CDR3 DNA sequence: TGCAGCGTTTCCGGGACAGGGACCAATGAGCAGTTCTTC.

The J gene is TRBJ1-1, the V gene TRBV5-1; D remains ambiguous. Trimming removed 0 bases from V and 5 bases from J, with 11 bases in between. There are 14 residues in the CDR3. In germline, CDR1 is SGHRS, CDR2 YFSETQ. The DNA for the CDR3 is TGCGCCAGCAGCTTGGACGGCCCGGGGACTGAAGCTTTCTTT. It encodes CASSLDGPGTEAFF.

The CDR3 nucleotides are TGTGCCAGCCGACGCAGAACAGGCCCGAACACCGGGGAGCTGTTTTTT. Translation: CASRRRTGPNTGELFF. The chain carries TRBV6-1 and TRBJ2-2, with D tentatively TRBD1 (5 bases). V lost 8 bases, J lost 0 bases, and 16 bases lay in between. The germline gives CDR1 MNHNS, CDR2 SASEGT. This CDR3 comprises 16 residues.

The CDR3 is CASSYRLDPFGADTQYF. In nucleotides, the CDR3 is TGTGCCAGCAGTTATCGGCTAGACCCCTTTGGGGCAGATACGCAGTATTTT. This sequence joins TRBV27 and TRBJ2-3; D call uncertain. V was clipped by 4 bases and J by 4 bases, with 21 bases between them. There are 17 residues in the CDR3. Germline lookup yields CDR1 MNHEY and CDR2 SMNVEV (reference sequence).

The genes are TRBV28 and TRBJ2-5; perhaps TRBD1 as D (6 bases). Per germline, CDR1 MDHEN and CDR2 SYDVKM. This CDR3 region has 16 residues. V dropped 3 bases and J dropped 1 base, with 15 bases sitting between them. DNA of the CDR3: TGTGCCAGCAGTTTGTATCTGGGGGCGACCCAAGAGACCCAGTACTTC. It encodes CASSLYLGATQETQYF.

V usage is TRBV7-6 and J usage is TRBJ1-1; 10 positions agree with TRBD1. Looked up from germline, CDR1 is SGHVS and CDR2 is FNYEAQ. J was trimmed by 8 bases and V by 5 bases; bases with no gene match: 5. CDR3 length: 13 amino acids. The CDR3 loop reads CASSIWTGGEAFF. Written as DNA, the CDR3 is TGTGCCAGCAGCATATGGACAGGGGGGGAAGCTTTCTTT.

The CDR3 DNA reads as TGCAGCGGAAAGAAGAGGGCAGGGGCCACAGATACGCAGTATTTT. This codes for CSGKKRAGATDTQYF. The chain links TRBV29-1 to TRBJ2-3; D may be TRBD1 (6 bases). The CDR3 is 15 amino acids. Trimming stripped 7 bases from V and 2 bases from J, with 19 bases between. The V gene's germline CDR1 is SQVTM and CDR2 ANQGSEA.

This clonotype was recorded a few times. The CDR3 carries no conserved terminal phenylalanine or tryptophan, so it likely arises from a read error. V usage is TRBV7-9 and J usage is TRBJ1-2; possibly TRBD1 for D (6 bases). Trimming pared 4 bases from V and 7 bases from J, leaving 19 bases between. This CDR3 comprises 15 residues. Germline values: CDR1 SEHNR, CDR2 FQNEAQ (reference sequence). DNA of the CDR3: TGTGCCAGCAGCTACCCGGGACAATCGGGCTCTGGCTACACCCTC. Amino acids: CASSYPGQSGSGYTL.

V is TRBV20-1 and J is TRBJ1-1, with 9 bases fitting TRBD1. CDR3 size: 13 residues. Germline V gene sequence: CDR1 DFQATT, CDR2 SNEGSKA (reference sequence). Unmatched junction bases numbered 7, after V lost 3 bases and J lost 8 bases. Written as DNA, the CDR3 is TGCAGTGCTAGGGGGACAGGGCAGGGGGAAGCTTTCTTT. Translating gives CSARGTGQGEAFF.

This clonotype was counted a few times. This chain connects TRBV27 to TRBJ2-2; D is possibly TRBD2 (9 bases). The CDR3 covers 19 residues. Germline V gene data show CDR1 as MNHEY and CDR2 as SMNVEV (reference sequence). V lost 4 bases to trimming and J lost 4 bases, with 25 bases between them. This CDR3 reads CASSSRGLAGIVSTGELFF. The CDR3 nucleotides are TGTGCCAGCAGTTCCAGGGGGCTAGCGGGGATAGTTAGCACCGGGGAGCTGTTTTTT.

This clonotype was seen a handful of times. The CDR3: CASSLGSGQGADTQYF. In DNA form, the CDR3 reads TGTGCCAGCAGCTTAGGATCGGGACAGGGGGCTGATACGCAGTATTTT. J is TRBJ2-3 and V is TRBV13, with 12 nucleotides matching TRBD1. The CDR3 runs 16 residues. Germline-derived CDR1 and CDR2 are PRHDT and FYEKMQ (reference sequence). Trimming took 0 bases from V and 6 from J; bases not matched to a gene: 4.

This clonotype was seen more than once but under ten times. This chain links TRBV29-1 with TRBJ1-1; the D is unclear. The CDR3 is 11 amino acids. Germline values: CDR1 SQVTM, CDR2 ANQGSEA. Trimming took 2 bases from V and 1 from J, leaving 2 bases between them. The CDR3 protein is CSVEQNTEAFF. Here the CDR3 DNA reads TGCAGCGTTGAACAGAACACTGAAGCTTTCTTT.

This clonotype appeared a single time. The CDR3 bases are TGTGCCAGCAGTCCCGGGCCCCGACCATACGAGCAGTACTTC. Its translation: CASSPGPRPYEQYF. V and J are TRBV12-3 or TRBV12-4 and TRBJ2-1; unclear D gene. The J call may be incorrect, as the DNA end agrees better with TRBJ2-7. The CDR3 has 14 residues.

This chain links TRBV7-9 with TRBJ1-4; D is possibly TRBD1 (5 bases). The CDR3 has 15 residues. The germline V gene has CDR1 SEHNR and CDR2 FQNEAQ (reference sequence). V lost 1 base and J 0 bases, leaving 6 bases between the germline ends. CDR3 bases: TGTGCCAGCAGCTTAGTGGGGCCAACTAATGAAAAACTGTTTTTT. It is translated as CASSLVGPTNEKLFF. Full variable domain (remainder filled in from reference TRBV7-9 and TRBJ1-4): DTGVSQNPRHKITKRGQNVTFRCDPISEHNRLYWYRQTLGQGPEFLTYFQNEAQLEKSRLLSDRFSAERPKGSFSTLEIQRTEQGDSAMYLCASSLVGPTNEKLFFGSGTQLSVL.

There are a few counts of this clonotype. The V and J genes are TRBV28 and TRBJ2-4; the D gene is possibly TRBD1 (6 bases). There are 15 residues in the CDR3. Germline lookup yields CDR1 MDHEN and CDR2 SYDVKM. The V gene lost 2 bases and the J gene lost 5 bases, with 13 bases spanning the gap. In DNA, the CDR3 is TGTGCCAGCAGTTTAGGCCTACAGGGTGAAAACATTCAGTACTTC. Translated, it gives CASSLGLQGENIQYF.